Reported below is one T cell receptor (beta chain). The antigen is unknown. The sample belongs to a study of STAT5B mutations in CD4+ large granular lymphocyte leukemia. Study-wide results and limits: Patient CD4-sorted repertoires looked more clonal than healthy CD4+ repertoires, even without putative leukemic clones. No patients shared main leukemic clonotypes, though roughly 27% appeared at low frequency elsewhere. Top patient clones used TRBV06 genes more often: 8/27 versus 2/35 in controls.

The germline V gene has CDR1 SQVTM and CDR2 ANQGSEA. V lost 4 bases, J lost 8 bases, and 13 bases stayed unmatched. This CDR3 has 14 residues. Libraries were prepared by immunoSEQ multiplex PCR; TCRdb keeps only in-frame clonotypes and omits some of them. The sample contains more than 30,000 clones, around 88% of which appear only once. Buffy coats from healthy blood donors served as controls. The source is a human donor in good health. Sample: CD4+ T cells from blood buffy coats. The chain has TRBV29-1 and TRBJ1-2; 7 nucleotides line up with TRBD1. The CDR3 DNA follows: TGCAGCGTTGCGAAATTGGACAGGTTAAGCGGCTACACCTTC. Translation gives CSVAKLDRLSGYTF.